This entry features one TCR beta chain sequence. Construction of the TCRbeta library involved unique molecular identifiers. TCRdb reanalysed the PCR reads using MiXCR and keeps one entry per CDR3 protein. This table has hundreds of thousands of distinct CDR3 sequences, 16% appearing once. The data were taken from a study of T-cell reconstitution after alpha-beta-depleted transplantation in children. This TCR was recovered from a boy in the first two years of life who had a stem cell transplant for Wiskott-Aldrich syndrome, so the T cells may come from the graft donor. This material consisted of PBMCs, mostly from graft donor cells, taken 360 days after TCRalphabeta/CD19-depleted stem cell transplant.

CDR3 loop: CATGPYTGELFF. In DNA form, the CDR3 reads TGCGCCACCGGACCCTACACCGGGGAGCTGTTTTTT. The chain employs TRBV10-2 and TRBJ2-2; no clear D gene. Germline-derived CDR1 and CDR2 are WSHSY and SAAADI. The CDR3 is made up of 12 amino acids. The V end lost 10 bases, the J end lost 3 bases, and 9 bases lay between the germline ends.